This TCR beta chain was sequenced during a study of T cells in Graves' hyperthyroidism and ophthalmopathy. Study as a whole: The blood sample was taken at first diagnosis, before treatment began.

Using RNA transcripts as the source, TCR beta CDR3 regions were amplified. In the first-round RT-PCR of the TCR CDR3, the HTBI primer set was used. TCRdb re-called the multiplex PCR reads with MiXCR, one entry per CDR3 protein. This sample carries around 530,000 distinct CDR3 sequences, roughly 18% of them seen once, and the ten largest clones take around 17%. Findings and caveats of the study: Median prediction lead before ophthalmopathy onset was roughly 6 months with the model.

The junction had 8 bases not matched to a gene; V was cut back by 5 bases and J by 0 bases. Germline assignment: CDR1 DFQATT and CDR2 SNEGSKA (reference sequence). The CDR3 sequence is 15 residues long. This clonotype was detected ten times or more. Its specificity is unknown. Not enrolled were patients with uncontrolled infection, other autoimmune disease, pregnancy or lactation. Fresh peripheral blood, 7.5 to 10 ml of it, supplied the PBMCs. The TCR was taken from a young woman with Graves' ophthalmopathy. The rearrangement uses TRBV20-1 and TRBJ1-2, with 8 nucleotides matching TRBD1. Sequencing was done on a sample of blood. The CDR3 reads CSARGQGPSNYGYTF. The CDR3 DNA follows: TGCAGTGCTCGTGGACAGGGCCCGTCTAACTATGGCTACACCTTC.